Listed below are T cell receptor beta chains from one sample, sequenced in a study of T cells expressing NK-cell markers. TCRdb reprocessed the 5' RACE reads, keeping one entry per CDR3 protein, no DNA. In total, the table holds 250,000 to 300,000 distinct CDR3 sequences. Sequencing was carried out using blood T cells: a sorted CD56 or NKG2C T cell subset, CD4+ or CD8+ T cells, or bulk PBMC T cells (not recorded which). Every receptor here comes from a man younger than 30 in good health. Both conserved end residues are part of each CDR3.

15	TRBV6-1	TRBJ1-2	CASSWALSGRTGYTF
13	TRBV10-1	TRBJ1-1	CASRTSMNTEAFF
13	TRBV29-1	TRBJ1-1	CSVGQGLGTEAFF
15	TRBV28	TRBJ2-3	CASSLDRGYTDTQYF
15	TRBV25-1	TRBJ1-2	CASSEPSTGGGGYTF
14	TRBV7-2	TRBJ1-5	CASSLESKGQPQHF
16	TRBV12-3/TRBV12-4	TRBJ2-1	CASSLEASGRANEQFF
15	TRBV18	TRBJ2-1	CASSEFRDSHNEQFF
15	TRBV5-6	TRBJ2-4	CASSLIRWGGNIQYF
15	TRBV12-3/TRBV12-4	TRBJ2-6	CASQSRFSGANVLTF
12	TRBV5-6	TRBJ2-1	CASSLDGYEQFF
16	TRBV7-2	TRBJ2-3	CASSLVSGRTTDTQYF
15	TRBV5-1	TRBJ2-4	CASSPGPGQRGIQYF
16	TRBV5-4	TRBJ2-1	CASSSPGTGSYNEQFF
12	TRBV7-9	TRBJ2-1	CASSVQVNEQFF
16	TRBV11-3	TRBJ2-1	CASSRNRQSSYNEQFF
13	TRBV11-3	TRBJ2-1	CASSRGPLDEQFF
12	TRBV29-1	TRBJ2-5	CSVRTEQETQYF
14	TRBV5-4	TRBJ2-1	CASSFRREYNEQFF
15	TRBV15	TRBJ1-3	CATNPTASSGNTIYF
14	TRBV10-3	TRBJ2-7	CAIRTQGKTYEQYF
14	TRBV12-3/TRBV12-4	TRBJ1-2	CASSSTGFGYGYTF
13	TRBV28	TRBJ2-1	CATLLDRANEQFF
12	TRBV20-1	TRBJ2-5	CSNKGGAETQYF
15	TRBV2	TRBJ2-1	CASNPFREAYNEQFF
12	TRBV6-5	TRBJ2-1	CASRKSGTQQFF
14	TRBV20-1	TRBJ2-2	CSARDLLNTGELFF
19	TRBV21-1	TRBJ2-1	CASSRSGTSGRNSYNEQFF
12	TRBV23-1	TRBJ2-4	CASSQESLYKYF
14	TRBV24-1	TRBJ2-2	CATSDQPGTGELFF
13	TRBV7-9	TRBJ1-6	CASGRDSNSPLHF